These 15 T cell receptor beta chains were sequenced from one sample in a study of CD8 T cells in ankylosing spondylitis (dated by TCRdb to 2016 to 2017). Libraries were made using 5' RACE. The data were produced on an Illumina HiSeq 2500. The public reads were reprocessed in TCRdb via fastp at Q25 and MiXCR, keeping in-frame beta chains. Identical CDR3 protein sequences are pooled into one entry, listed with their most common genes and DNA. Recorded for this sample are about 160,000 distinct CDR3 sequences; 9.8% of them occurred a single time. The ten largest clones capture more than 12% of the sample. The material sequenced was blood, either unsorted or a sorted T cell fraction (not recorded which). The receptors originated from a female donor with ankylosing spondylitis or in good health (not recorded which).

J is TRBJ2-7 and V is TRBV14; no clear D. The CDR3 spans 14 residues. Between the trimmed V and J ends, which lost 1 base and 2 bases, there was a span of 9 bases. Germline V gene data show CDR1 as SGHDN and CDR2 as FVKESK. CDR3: CASSQGSATYEQYF. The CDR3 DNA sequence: TGTGCCAGCAGCCAAGGTTCAGCTACCTACGAGCAGTACTTC.

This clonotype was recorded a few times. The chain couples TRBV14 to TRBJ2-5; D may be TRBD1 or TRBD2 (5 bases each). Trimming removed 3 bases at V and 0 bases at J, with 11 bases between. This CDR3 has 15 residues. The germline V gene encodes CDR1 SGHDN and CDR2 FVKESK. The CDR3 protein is CASSQGTTYQETQYF. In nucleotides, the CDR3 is TGTGCCAGCAGCCAGGGGACGACTTACCAAGAGACCCAGTACTTC.

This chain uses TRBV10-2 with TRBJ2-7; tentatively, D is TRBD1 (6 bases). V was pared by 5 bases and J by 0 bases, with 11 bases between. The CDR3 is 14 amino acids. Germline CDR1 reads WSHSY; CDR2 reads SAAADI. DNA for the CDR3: TGCGCCAGCAGTCACACAGGGAGCTCCTACGAGCAGTACTTC. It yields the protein CASSHTGSSYEQYF.

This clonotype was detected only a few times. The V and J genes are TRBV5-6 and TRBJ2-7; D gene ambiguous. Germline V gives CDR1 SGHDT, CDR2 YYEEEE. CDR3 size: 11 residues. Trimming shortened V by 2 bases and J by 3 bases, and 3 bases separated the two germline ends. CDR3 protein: CASSFDYEQYF. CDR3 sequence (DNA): TGTGCCAGCAGCTTCGACTACGAGCAGTACTTC.

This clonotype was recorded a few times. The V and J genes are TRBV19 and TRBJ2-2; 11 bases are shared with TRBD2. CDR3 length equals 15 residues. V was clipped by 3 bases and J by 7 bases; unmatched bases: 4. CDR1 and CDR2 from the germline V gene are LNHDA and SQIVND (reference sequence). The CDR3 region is CASSMLLAGVGELFF. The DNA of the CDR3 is TGTGCCAGTAGTATGCTACTAGCGGGAGTCGGGGAGCTGTTTTTT.

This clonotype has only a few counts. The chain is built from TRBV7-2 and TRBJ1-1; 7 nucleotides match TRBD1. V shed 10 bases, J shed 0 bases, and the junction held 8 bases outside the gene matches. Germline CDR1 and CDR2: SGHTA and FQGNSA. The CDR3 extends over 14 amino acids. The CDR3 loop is CAIPRTGLNTEAFF. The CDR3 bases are TGTGCCATACCCCGGACAGGCCTGAACACTGAAGCTTTCTTT.

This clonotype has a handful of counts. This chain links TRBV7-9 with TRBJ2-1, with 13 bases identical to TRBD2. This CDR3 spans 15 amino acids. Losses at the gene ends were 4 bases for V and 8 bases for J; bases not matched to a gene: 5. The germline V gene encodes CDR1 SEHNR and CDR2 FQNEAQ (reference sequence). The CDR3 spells CASSSRTSGRYEQFF. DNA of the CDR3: TGTGCCAGCAGCTCTCGGACTAGCGGGAGATATGAGCAGTTCTTC.

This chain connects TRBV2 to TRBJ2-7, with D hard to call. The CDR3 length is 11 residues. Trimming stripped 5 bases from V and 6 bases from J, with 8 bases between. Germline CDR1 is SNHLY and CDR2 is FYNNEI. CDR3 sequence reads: CASSPSTEQYF. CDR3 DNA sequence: TGTGCCAGCAGTCCCTCTACCGAGCAGTACTTC.

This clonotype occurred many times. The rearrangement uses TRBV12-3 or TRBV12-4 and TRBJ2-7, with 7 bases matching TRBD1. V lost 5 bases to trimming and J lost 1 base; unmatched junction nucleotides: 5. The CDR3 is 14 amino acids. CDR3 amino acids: CASSGQAASYEQYF. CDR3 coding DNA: TGTGCCAGCAGTGGACAGGCGGCTTCCTACGAGCAGTACTTC.

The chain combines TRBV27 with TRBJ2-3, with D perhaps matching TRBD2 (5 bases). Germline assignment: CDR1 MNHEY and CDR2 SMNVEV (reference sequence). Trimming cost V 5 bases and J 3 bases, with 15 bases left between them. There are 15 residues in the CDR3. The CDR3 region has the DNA TGTGCCAGCAGTCCAAGCGGATGGGGTACAGATACGCAGTATTTT. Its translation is CASSPSGWGTDTQYF.

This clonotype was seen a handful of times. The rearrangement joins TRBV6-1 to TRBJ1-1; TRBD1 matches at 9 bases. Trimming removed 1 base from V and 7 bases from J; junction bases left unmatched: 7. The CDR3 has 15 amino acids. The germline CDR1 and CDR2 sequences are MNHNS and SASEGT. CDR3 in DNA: TGTGCCAGCAGTGAAGTACAGGGGGCAGTCGGTGAAGCTTTCTTT. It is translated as CASSEVQGAVGEAFF.

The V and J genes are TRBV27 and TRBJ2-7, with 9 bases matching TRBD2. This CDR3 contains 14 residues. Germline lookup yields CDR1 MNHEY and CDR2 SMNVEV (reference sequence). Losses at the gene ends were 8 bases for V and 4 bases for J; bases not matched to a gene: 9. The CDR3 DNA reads TGTGCCAGCGGACCGGGACTAGCCTTTTACGAGCAGTACTTC. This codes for CASGPGLAFYEQYF.

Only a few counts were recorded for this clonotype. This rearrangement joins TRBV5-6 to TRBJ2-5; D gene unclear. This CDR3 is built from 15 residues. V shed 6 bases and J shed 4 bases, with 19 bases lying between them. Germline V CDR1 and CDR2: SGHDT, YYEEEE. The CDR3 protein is CASTSRPQKGETQYF. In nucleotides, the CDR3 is TGTGCCAGCACCTCCAGACCCCAAAAGGGAGAGACCCAGTACTTC.

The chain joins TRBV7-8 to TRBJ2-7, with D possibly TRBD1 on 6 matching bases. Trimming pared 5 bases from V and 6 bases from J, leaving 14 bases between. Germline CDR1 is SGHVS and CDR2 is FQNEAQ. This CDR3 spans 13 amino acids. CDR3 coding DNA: TGTGCCAGCAGCCACCCATCAGGGGTCGAGCAGTACTTC. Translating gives CASSHPSGVEQYF.

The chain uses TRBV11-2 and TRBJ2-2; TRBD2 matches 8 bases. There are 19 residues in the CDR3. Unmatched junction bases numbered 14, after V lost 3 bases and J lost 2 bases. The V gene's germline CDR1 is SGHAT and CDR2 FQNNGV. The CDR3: CASSFPGTSLTRNTGELFF. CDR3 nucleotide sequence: TGTGCCAGCAGCTTCCCCGGGACTAGTCTCACCCGTAACACCGGGGAGCTGTTTTTT. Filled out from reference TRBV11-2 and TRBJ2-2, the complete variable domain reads EAGVAQSPRYKIIEKRQSVAFWCNPISGHATLYWYQQILGQGPKLLIQFQNNGVVDDSQLPKDRFSAERLKGVDSTLKIQPAKLEDSAVYLCASSFPGTSLTRNTGELFFGEGSRLTVL.